A single sample is the source of the 7 T cell receptor beta chains below, sequenced in a study of T cell clonotyping in hematopoietic cell transplantation. Repertoires were generated with immunoSEQ multiplex PCR, while TCRdb's copy carries only in-frame clones and drops some. This sample has roughly 30,000 clones, with roughly 90% found just once. This specimen consisted of PBMCs, obtained 100 days after allogeneic stem cell transplant. Source of these receptors: a female patient aged 45-60 years who had an allogeneic stem cell transplant from a related donor, so the T cells may come from the graft donor. Some clones in this sample may be carry-over from other donors' samples.

V is TRBV6-1 and J is TRBJ2-7, with D possibly TRBD2 on 8 matching bases. V lost 0 bases and J 5 bases, leaving 17 bases between the germline ends. The CDR3 extends over 16 amino acids. In germline, CDR1 is MNHNS, CDR2 SASEGT. The chain's CDR3 is CASSEARGDRRHEQYF. CDR3 nucleotide sequence: TGTGCCAGCAGTGAAGCGCGGGGGGACAGAAGACACGAGCAGTACTTC.

V is TRBV27 and J is TRBJ1-2, with D uncertain. The CDR3 totals 16 residues. The V and J ends lost 2 bases and 4 bases respectively, with 17 bases between them. Germline CDR1 and CDR2: MNHEY and SMNVEV (reference sequence). DNA of the CDR3: TGTGCCAGCAGTTTACTCCGGGAAGGCGGGATCTATGGCTACACCTTC. Its protein product is CASSLLREGGIYGYTF.

V is TRBV28 and J is TRBJ1-4; 9 bases are a match to TRBD1. The CDR3 consists of 15 residues. The V and J ends lost 5 bases and 8 bases, in that order; junction bases with no gene match: 9. Germline V CDR1 and CDR2: MDHEN, SYDVKM. The CDR3 spells CASSPSGTGLEKLFF. CDR3 DNA: TGTGCCAGCAGTCCCTCCGGGACAGGGTTGGAAAAACTGTTTTTT.

CDR3 loop: CASSRFDEQFF. In nucleotides, the CDR3 is TGTGCCAGCAGTCGATTTGATGAGCAGTTCTTC. The chain uses TRBV6-5 and TRBJ2-1; D remains unclear. CDR3 size: 11 residues. The germline V and J ends were trimmed by 5 bases and 8 bases, with 7 bases remaining between them. Germline V gene data show CDR1 as MNHEY and CDR2 as SVGAGI.

The chain employs TRBV25-1 and TRBJ2-7; D ambiguous. The ends were cut back, 1 base at V and 0 bases at J, with 4 bases in the middle. Germline V lookup: CDR1 MGHDK, CDR2 SYGVNS. The CDR3 consists of 13 residues. In nucleotides, the CDR3 is TGTGCCAGCAGTGAATTGAGCTCCTACGAGCAGTACTTC. It is translated as CASSELSSYEQYF.

V is TRBV27 and J is TRBJ1-2, with 9 bases that match TRBD1. The germline gives CDR1 MNHEY, CDR2 SMNVEV (reference sequence). The CDR3 length is 17 residues. With 1 base clipped from V and 8 bases from J, the junction kept 14 bases outside the gene matches. CDR3 protein: CASSLWGVGQGSGGYTF. The CDR3 DNA is TGTGCCAGCAGTTTATGGGGGGTGGGACAGGGATCGGGAGGCTACACCTTC.

The gene calls are TRBV28 and TRBJ2-4, with unresolved D. The CDR3 runs 13 residues. Trimming removed 6 bases from V and 6 bases from J, with 12 bases in between. The germline CDR1 and CDR2 sequences are MDHEN and SYDVKM. Written as DNA, the CDR3 is TGTGCCAGCAGATGGGGTGAAGGAAACATTCAGTACTTC. Translation gives CASRWGEGNIQYF. Complete variable domain (other parts from reference TRBV28 and TRBJ2-4): DVKVTQSSRYLVKRTGEKVFLECVQDMDHENMFWYRQDPGLGLRLIYFSYDVKMKEKGDIPEGYSVSREKKERFSLILESASTNQTSMYLCASRWGEGNIQYFGAGTRLSVL.